A single sample gave rise to the 17 T cell receptor beta chains below, sequenced in a study of blood T cells in healthy people across ages. Then a second PCR, running roughly 7 to 11 cycles, was carried out with a sample-barcoded 5' primer and a J-beta primer mix. TCRdb reanalysed the 5' RACE reads using MiXCR and keeps one entry per CDR3 protein. The data show about 1,800,000 distinct CDR3 sequences, 25% to 30% seen once. The sequencing sample was made of blood. The source of these receptors is a woman aged 25 to 39 in good health.

The chain is built from TRBV5-1 and TRBJ1-4; TRBD1 matches at 8 bases. Germline V lookup: CDR1 SGHRS, CDR2 YFSETQ. CDR3 length equals 15 residues. J gave up 3 bases and V 4 bases, and 5 bases lay outside the gene matches. The CDR3 DNA follows: TGCGCCAGCAGCGGGCAGGGGGCGTCTAATGAAAAACTGTTTTTT. This gives the protein CASSGQGASNEKLFF.

This clonotype was counted only a few times. The chain joins TRBV12-5 to TRBJ2-1; 11 nucleotides line up with TRBD1. Losses at the gene ends were 0 bases for V and 6 bases for J; bases not matched to a gene: 4. The CDR3 has 16 amino acids. CDR1 LGHNT and CDR2 FRNRAP come from the germline V gene. In DNA, the CDR3 is TGTGCTAGTGGTTTGGTGGCCGGGACAGGGGGCAATGAGCAGTTCTTC. Residues: CASGLVAGTGGNEQFF.

The CDR3 loop is CSARDATSGLYNEQYF. CDR3 DNA sequence: TGCAGTGCTAGAGATGCGACTAGCGGTCTGTACAATGAGCAGTACTTC. The chain joins TRBV20-1 to TRBJ2-1; TRBD2 agrees at 9 bases. Judging by the DNA end, TRBJ2-7 fits better; the J call may be wrong. Germline V gene lookup returns CDR1 DFQATT and CDR2 SNEGSKA (reference sequence). This CDR3 is 16 amino acids long.

This clonotype has just a few counts. The chain has TRBV10-3 and TRBJ2-7; no clear D gene. V was trimmed by 0 bases and J by 3 bases, leaving 15 bases between them. Germline V CDR1 and CDR2: ENHRY, SYGVKD. The CDR3 covers 16 residues. DNA for the CDR3: TGTGCCATCAGTGAGTCGAAAACTGACGCGGACTACGAGCAGTACTTC. Translated: CAISESKTDADYEQYF.

This clonotype has more than one count but fewer than ten. The CDR3 region is CASSFYFSGRVSYEQYF. The CDR3 coding sequence is TGTGCCAGCAGTTTCTATTTTTCGGGTCGTGTCTCCTACGAGCAGTACTTC. This chain links TRBV27 with TRBJ2-7; no reliable D call. Germline lookup yields CDR1 MNHEY and CDR2 SMNVEV (reference sequence). The CDR3 covers 17 residues. V was clipped by 3 bases and J by 0 bases, with 18 bases between them.

This clonotype has ten or more counts. The chain has TRBV6-5 and TRBJ2-5, with 12 bases lining up with TRBD2. There are 16 residues in the CDR3. V shed 6 bases, J shed 0 bases, and the junction held 5 bases outside the gene matches. The germline V gene encodes CDR1 MNHEY and CDR2 SVGAGI. The CDR3 is CASSPTSGGYQETQYF. The CDR3 DNA follows: TGTGCCAGCAGCCCTACTAGCGGGGGGTACCAAGAGACCCAGTACTTC.

This clonotype was counted a few times. The V gene is TRBV28, the J gene TRBJ2-3; D is undetermined. The V end was cut by 3 bases, the J end by 6 bases, with 19 bases between. Germline CDR1 MDHEN, CDR2 SYDVKM. The CDR3 is made up of 16 amino acids. This CDR3 is CASSLRTFALGDTQYF. In nucleotides, the CDR3 is TGTGCCAGCAGTTTGAGGACCTTCGCCCTTGGGGATACGCAGTATTTT.

This chain uses TRBV12-3 or TRBV12-4 with TRBJ2-1; no firm D call. The CDR3 has 13 amino acids. V lost 4 bases and J lost 6, with 10 bases in between. CDR3 bases: TGTGCCAGCAGTTCCCGCGACTTCAATGAGCAGTTCTTC. This encodes CASSSRDFNEQFF.

This chain uses TRBV7-2 with TRBJ2-1; no definite D call. The germline gives CDR1 SGHTA, CDR2 FQGNSA. This CDR3 is built from 13 residues. V dropped 7 bases and J dropped 4 bases, with 11 bases sitting between them. As DNA, the CDR3 is TGTGCCAGCACCGATGACTGGTACAATGAGCAGTTCTTC. This codes for CASTDDWYNEQFF.

This chain uses TRBV4-3 with TRBJ1-1; D gene ambiguous. This CDR3 is built from 15 residues. V was clipped by 0 bases and J by 3 bases, with 11 bases between them. Germline lookup yields CDR1 LGHNA and CDR2 YSLEER. CDR3 sequence (DNA): TGCGCCAGCAGCCAAGATGGAGGGAGTGACACTGAAGCTTTCTTT. It is translated as CASSQDGGSDTEAFF.

This clonotype was counted a few times. V and J are TRBV20-1 and TRBJ2-1, with TRBD2 as a possible D gene (6 bases). There are 17 residues in the CDR3. V dropped 2 bases and J dropped 1 base, with 18 bases sitting between them. Germline loops: CDR1 DFQATT, CDR2 SNEGSKA (reference sequence). CDR3 in DNA: TGCAGTGCTAGATCGTACCCTCCTGGGGGGTCCTACAATGAGCAGTTCTTC. Protein: CSARSYPPGGSYNEQFF.

V is TRBV5-1 and J is TRBJ2-7; 10 bases fit TRBD1. Per germline, CDR1 SGHRS and CDR2 YFSETQ. J gave up 7 bases and V 5 bases, and 12 bases lay outside the gene matches. The CDR3 spans 15 residues. This CDR3 is CASSPSGTGANEQYF. The CDR3 nucleotides read TGCGCCAGCAGTCCGTCCGGGACAGGGGCAAATGAGCAGTACTTC.

V gene TRBV20-1 combines with J gene TRBJ2-1, with 9 bases that match TRBD2. Germline values: CDR1 DFQATT, CDR2 SNEGSKA (reference sequence). The CDR3 has 12 residues. V was clipped by 1 base and J by 9 bases; unmatched bases: 1. The CDR3 DNA reads TGCAGTGCTAGAGCACTAGCGGGTGAGCAGTTCTTC. This encodes CSARALAGEQFF.

This clonotype was seen repeatedly, ten times or more. The chain joins TRBV3-1 to TRBJ2-7; D remains unclear. Trimming shortened V by 4 bases and J by 5 bases, and 9 bases separated the two germline ends. Germline V gene sequence: CDR1 LGHDT, CDR2 YNNKEL (reference sequence). CDR3 length: 12 residues. CDR3 amino acids: CASSRGRDEQYF. For the CDR3, the DNA is TGTGCCAGCAGCCGCGGCCGGGACGAGCAGTACTTC.

The chain combines TRBV7-9 with TRBJ1-5, with D unresolved. The CDR3 has 11 residues. CDR1 is SEHNR and CDR2 is FQNEAQ in the germline V gene (reference sequence). V was pared by 5 bases and J by 9 bases, with 8 bases between. The CDR3 nucleotides are TGTGCCAGCAGCATGGCTGGGCCCCAGCATTTT. This sequence encodes CASSMAGPQHF.

The J gene is TRBJ1-1, the V gene TRBV7-8; no definite D call. The CDR3 runs to 12 residues. Deletions cut 1 base from V and 11 bases from J, with 11 bases between. Germline V gene lookup returns CDR1 SGHVS and CDR2 FQNEAQ. The CDR3 spells CASSLDWGIAFF. The CDR3 region has the DNA TGTGCCAGCAGCTTAGACTGGGGTATTGCTTTCTTT.

The V and J genes are TRBV2 and TRBJ2-3; D is unclear. The CDR3 is 14 residues long. Germline V gene sequence: CDR1 SNHLY, CDR2 FYNNEI. Trimming removed 0 bases at V and 2 bases at J, with 6 bases between. CDR3 DNA sequence: TGTGCCAGCAGTGAAGCGCTTCTCACAGATACGCAGTATTTT. Translated: CASSEALLTDTQYF.